This T cell receptor beta chain was sequenced for a study of tissue T cells after allogeneic stem cell transplantation. Clones were sequenced by immunoSEQ multiplex PCR, and TCRdb holds only the in-frame ones, with some missing. The sample shows 3,500 to 4,500 clones, about 44% of them seen only once. Germline loops: CDR1 LGHNA, CDR2 YNLKQL (reference sequence). J gave up 5 bases and V 4 bases, and 7 bases lay outside the gene matches. The CDR3 covers 15 residues. By proportion, this clone is medium-sized. Its matching antigen is unknown. The gene names given are mouse names. Read data end 1 residue before the CDR3 end; the end is taken from the germline J gene. Study conclusions and caveats: This small cohort was clinically heterogeneous, and sampling depth was a limitation.

Time point described: mouse harvest day 14 after allogeneic transplant. Tail vein injection delivered 10^7 T-cell-depleted bone marrow cells and 10^6 splenic CD5+ T cells. This mouse GVHD model was MHC-mismatched B6 to BALB/c, profiled day 7 or 14. This chain links TRBV5 with TRBJ2-2; 7 nucleotides agree with TRBD1. The sequenced sample consisted of lymph node tissue. This sequence originates from a female BALB/c mouse given C57BL/6 T cells with graft-versus-host disease after an allogeneic hematopoietic cell transplant. The sequenced part of the CDR3 DNA is TGTGCCAGCAGCCTCAGACAGGGTGGGACCGGGCAGCTCTAC. Its protein is CASSLRQGGTGQLY. The entire CDR3 sequence reads CASSLRQGGTGQLYF.